This TCR beta chain was identified during a study of OX40 agonist ivuxolimab in advanced cancers. As for the study in general: The patients received agonistic anti-OX40 (CD134) antibody ivuxolimab. Partial response was recorded in three patients: one hepatocellular carcinoma and two cutaneous melanoma cases.

The CDR3 spans 13 residues. Per the germline V gene, CDR1 is SNHLY and CDR2 is FYNNEI. The V segment lost 4 bases and the J segment 5 bases; nucleotides outside the gene matches: 4. Data came from immunoSEQ multiplex PCR; TCRdb stores just in-frame clones and leaves some out. The sample includes around 60,000 clones, around 87% of them seen just once. On this clone itself: Antigen specificity is unknown.

Study-level points and caveats: With doses of 0.1 to 3.0 mg/kg, CD4+ and CD8+ blood T cells had undergone clonal expansion by week 6.

The sequence derives from an adult with an advanced solid tumor such as melanoma, head and neck, liver or kidney cancer. This chain uses TRBV2 with TRBJ2-5; 7 nucleotides agree with TRBD1. The starting material was CD4+ or CD8+ T cells sorted from blood, obtained in a trial of the OX40 agonist ivuxolimab. The CDR3 region has the DNA TGTGCCAGCAGTGGACAGGGAACGGAGACCCAGTACTTC. This encodes CASSGQGTETQYF.